Shown below are 14 T cell receptor beta chains from a single sample sequenced in a study of CD8+ T cells in alopecia areata. As to treatment: oral pan-JAK inhibitor, 5-10 mg twice daily. RNA extraction and reverse transcription yielded cDNA as sequencing template. The assay was immunoSEQ multiplex PCR, and TCRdb's table has in-frame clones only and misses some. The sample contains 250,000 to 300,000 clones, about 62% of which appear only once. The starting material was CD4+ T cells sorted from blood, obtained at week 24, from a patient treated with tofacitinib. These receptors originate from a human donor with alopecia areata.

V and J are TRBV5-4 and TRBJ2-1; D ambiguous. This CDR3 spans 13 amino acids. V lost 4 bases and J 8 bases, leaving 13 bases between the germline ends. Germline CDR1 and CDR2: SGHNT and YYREEE (reference sequence). CDR3 DNA sequence: TGTGCCAGCAGCCTTACCCAAACGGATGAGCAGTTCTTC. It yields the protein CASSLTQTDEQFF.

This clone was seen only a few times. The gene calls are TRBV27 and TRBJ1-1; D is unclear. This CDR3 has 14 residues. The germline CDR1 and CDR2 sequences are MNHEY and SMNVEV (reference sequence). V lost 6 bases and J lost 0, with 11 bases in between. The chain's CDR3 is CASRVVYMNTEAFF. The CDR3 bases are TGTGCCAGCAGGGTGGTTTATATGAACACTGAAGCTTTCTTT.

The chain joins TRBV13 to TRBJ2-5; no clear D. Germline V lookup: CDR1 PRHDT, CDR2 FYEKMQ (reference sequence). CDR3 length: 12 residues. V was cut by 4 bases and J by 7 bases, with 10 bases left in between. CDR3 sequence: CASSSQLRTQYF. CDR3 DNA: TGTGCCAGCAGCTCCCAGTTGCGGACCCAGTACTTC.

The CDR3 coding sequence is TGTGCCAGCAGTTTCCTCACCGGGACAGGGGGATCACCCCTCCACTTT. This translates into CASSFLTGTGGSPLHF. This chain links TRBV27 with TRBJ1-6, with 11 nucleotides matching TRBD1. CDR3 length equals 16 residues. The V gene end was trimmed by 3 bases and the J gene end by 10 bases; junction bases not matched to a gene: 8. Germline V lookup: CDR1 MNHEY, CDR2 SMNVEV (reference sequence).

This clone turned up a few times. V gene TRBV29-1 combines with J gene TRBJ1-1; D remains ambiguous. Between the trimmed V and J ends, which lost 6 bases and 6 bases, there was a span of 20 bases. Germline CDR1 and CDR2: SQVTM and ANQGSEA. The CDR3 extends over 14 amino acids. As DNA, the CDR3 is TGCAGCGTCTGTCGTGTAGGGTCGGCGGCTGAAGCTTTCTTT. Residues: CSVCRVGSAAEAFF.

The V and J genes are TRBV30 and TRBJ2-7; TRBD1 aligns across 9 bases. This CDR3 is 15 amino acids long. Unmatched junction bases numbered 7, after V lost 2 bases and J lost 2 bases. Germline V gives CDR1 GTSNPN, CDR2 SVGIG (reference sequence). CDR3 DNA sequence: TGTGCCTGGAGTCGCCCGGACAGGGGCCCCTACGAGCAGTACTTC. Its protein is CAWSRPDRGPYEQYF. Together with reference TRBV30 and TRBJ2-7, the CDR3 gives the full variable domain: SQTIHQWPATLVQPVGSPLSLECTVEGTSNPNLYWYRQAAGRGLQLLFYSVGIGQISSEVPQNLSASRPQDRQFILSSKKLLLSDSGFYLCAWSRPDRGPYEQYFGPGTRLTVT.

This clone turned up a few times. The chain is built from TRBV4-2 and TRBJ1-5, with 9 bases fitting TRBD1. Germline CDR1 LGHNA, CDR2 YNFKEQ. The CDR3 consists of 16 residues. V lost 4 bases, J lost 2 bases, and 6 bases stayed unmatched. The CDR3: CASSLIQGAGNQPQHF. DNA of the CDR3: TGTGCCAGCAGCCTCATACAGGGGGCGGGCAATCAGCCCCAGCATTTT.

Remarks on this clone: A read error may account for a junction end that differs from germline. Here the CDR3 reads CAWSPSLNTEALF. The CDR3 bases are TGTGCCTGGAGTCCCTCATTGAACACTGAAGCTCTCTTT. The rearrangement links TRBV30 to TRBJ1-1; D unclear. Germline CDR1 GTSNPN, CDR2 SVGIG (reference sequence). The CDR3 has 13 residues.

The rearrangement uses TRBV14 and TRBJ2-3, with a tentative D call TRBD2 (5 bases). The length of the CDR3 is 16 residues. V was pared by 1 base and J by 2 bases, with 13 bases between. CDR1 SGHDN and CDR2 FVKESK come from the germline V gene. CDR3 nucleotides: TGTGCCAGCAGCCAAGTTTTCAGCGGAGCCACAGATACGCAGTATTTT. This translates into CASSQVFSGATDTQYF.

This clone has only a few counts. The chain joins TRBV19 to TRBJ2-7; no reliable D call. V lost 6 bases, J lost 2 bases, and 11 bases lay in between. The CDR3 runs to 13 residues. Germline V gives CDR1 LNHDA, CDR2 SQIVND (reference sequence). The CDR3: CASSRYIPYEQYF. CDR3 in DNA: TGTGCCAGTAGCCGCTATATCCCCTACGAGCAGTACTTC.

The chain recombines TRBV5-1 with TRBJ2-3, with D uncertain. The CDR3 runs to 15 residues. The germline V gene encodes CDR1 SGHRS and CDR2 YFSETQ. V was clipped by 2 bases and J by 4 bases, with 14 bases between them. This CDR3 reads CASSFRQSRADTQYF. The CDR3, as DNA: TGCGCCAGCAGCTTTAGGCAATCAAGAGCAGATACGCAGTATTTT.

This rearrangement joins TRBV18 to TRBJ2-3, with 9 bases fitting TRBD2. J gave up 4 bases and V 2 bases, and 4 bases lay outside the gene matches. Germline values: CDR1 KGHSH, CDR2 LQKENI. This CDR3 region has 15 residues. CDR3 nucleotides: TGTGCCAGCTCACCAGGCGGGGGGGCCTCAGATACGCAGTATTTT. Protein: CASSPGGGASDTQYF.

Only a few counts were recorded for this clone. The V call is TRBV6-5, the J call TRBJ2-4; D remains unclear. This CDR3 comprises 13 residues. CDR1 is MNHEY and CDR2 is SVGAGI in the germline V gene. Trimming left V 6 bases short and J 4 bases short, with 10 bases between. The CDR3: CASRDELKNIQYF. In DNA form, the CDR3 reads TGTGCCAGCAGGGACGAGTTGAAAAACATTCAGTACTTC.

Only a few counts were recorded for this clone. This rearrangement joins TRBV29-1 to TRBJ2-3; 10 nucleotides agree with TRBD2. CDR3 size: 13 residues. V lost 6 bases and J lost 3; bases outside the gene matches: 3. From germline, CDR1 is SQVTM and CDR2 ANQGSEA. CDR3 DNA sequence: TGCAGCGTGATGGGACTAGCGACAGATACGCAGTATTTT. Amino acids: CSVMGLATDTQYF.